The rows below give T cell receptor beta chains drawn from one sample of a study of T cells in Graves' hyperthyroidism and ophthalmopathy. TCRdb redid the calling of the multiplex PCR reads with MiXCR, one entry per CDR3 protein. This table holds 400,000 to 500,000 distinct CDR3 sequences, 14% found once. Material for sequencing was blood. These TCRs come from a woman aged 18-35 years with Graves' hyperthyroidism. Each CDR3 is given with its conserved first and last residue. The order of the fields is D gene, clone size, V gene, J gene, CDR3 protein, CDR3 DNA. D genes are given only for firm matches. Clone size appears in some rows only: once, few, many, or a class for an expanded clone.

D gene: TRBD2; clone size: many; V gene: TRBV12-3/TRBV12-4; J gene: TRBJ2-5; CDR3 protein: CASSRGGEQETQYF; CDR3 DNA: TGTGCCAGTTCGCGGGGGGGCGAACAAGAGACCCAGTACTTC
D gene: .; clone size: many; V gene: TRBV5-1; J gene: TRBJ2-2; CDR3 protein: CASSNPMLNTGELFF; CDR3 DNA: TGCGCCAGCAGCAACCCGATGCTCAACACCGGGGAGCTGTTTTTT
D gene: .; clone size: many; V gene: TRBV18; J gene: TRBJ1-2; CDR3 protein: CASSPPGWLYGYTF; CDR3 DNA: TGTGCCAGCTCACCACCGGGATGGCTATATGGCTACACCTTC
D gene: .; clone size: many; V gene: TRBV7-8; J gene: TRBJ2-1; CDR3 protein: CASSFSTAYNEQFF; CDR3 DNA: TGTGCCAGCAGCTTCTCCACAGCGTACAATGAGCAGTTCTTC
D gene: TRBD2; clone size: many; V gene: TRBV3-1; J gene: TRBJ2-1; CDR3 protein: CASSLRGLAGSHEQFF; CDR3 DNA: TGTGCCAGCAGCCTAAGGGGACTAGCGGGATCCCATGAGCAGTTCTTC
D gene: .; clone size: .; V gene: TRBV25-1; J gene: TRBJ1-4; CDR3 protein: CASSARGGSYEKLFF; CDR3 DNA: TGTGCCAGCAGTGCCAGGGGTGGGTCTTACGAAAAACTGTTTTTT
D gene: .; clone size: many; V gene: TRBV11-2; J gene: TRBJ2-1; CDR3 protein: CASSPRPLGRNEQFF; CDR3 DNA: TGTGCCAGCAGCCCAAGGCCCCTGGGGCGCAATGAGCAGTTCTTC
D gene: .; clone size: few; V gene: TRBV4-1; J gene: TRBJ2-2; CDR3 protein: CASSQGGIAGELFF; CDR3 DNA: TGCGCCAGCAGCCAAGGTGGGATAGCCGGGGAGCTGTTTTTT
D gene: .; clone size: many; V gene: TRBV7-3; J gene: TRBJ1-1; CDR3 protein: CASSAQGFNTEAFF; CDR3 DNA: TGTGCCAGCAGCGCCCAGGGATTTAACACTGAAGCTTTCTTT
D gene: .; clone size: many; V gene: TRBV12-3/TRBV12-4; J gene: TRBJ1-2; CDR3 protein: CASSQGILGYTF; CDR3 DNA: TGTGCCAGCAGTCAAGGGATTTTAGGCTACACCTTC
D gene: .; clone size: many; V gene: TRBV9; J gene: TRBJ2-2; CDR3 protein: CASSVSPVNTGELFF; CDR3 DNA: TGTGCCAGCAGCGTATCACCGGTGAACACCGGGGAGCTGTTTTTT
D gene: .; clone size: many; V gene: TRBV12-3/TRBV12-4; J gene: TRBJ1-5; CDR3 protein: CASSFRRDQPQHF; CDR3 DNA: TGTGCCAGCAGTTTTAGGAGGGATCAGCCCCAGCATTTT
D gene: TRBD1; clone size: many; V gene: TRBV6-6; J gene: TRBJ1-2; CDR3 protein: CASSYSGQGAAGYTF; CDR3 DNA: TGTGCCAGCAGTTACAGTGGTCAGGGGGCCGCTGGCTACACCTTC
D gene: .; clone size: many; V gene: TRBV7-9; J gene: TRBJ1-4; CDR3 protein: CASSLIEKLFF; CDR3 DNA: TGTGCCAGCAGCTTAATTGAAAAACTGTTTTTT
D gene: TRBD1; clone size: many; V gene: TRBV19; J gene: TRBJ2-3; CDR3 protein: CASSMGRDRGPTDTQYF; CDR3 DNA: TGTGCCAGTAGTATGGGCCGGGACAGGGGGCCCACAGATACGCAGTATTTT
D gene: .; clone size: many; V gene: TRBV2; J gene: TRBJ1-1; CDR3 protein: CASSDLDKNTEAFF; CDR3 DNA: TGTGCCAGCAGTGATTTGGACAAGAACACTGAAGCTTTCTTT
D gene: .; clone size: many; V gene: TRBV18; J gene: TRBJ1-1; CDR3 protein: CASSHNPRGTEAFF; CDR3 DNA: TGTGCCAGCTCACATAATCCGAGGGGCACTGAAGCTTTCTTT
D gene: .; clone size: many; V gene: TRBV12-3/TRBV12-4; J gene: TRBJ1-2; CDR3 protein: CASSLGAGAIYGYTF; CDR3 DNA: TGTGCCAGCAGTTTAGGGGCGGGGGCGATTTATGGCTACACCTTC
D gene: .; clone size: few; V gene: TRBV6-1; J gene: TRBJ2-1; CDR3 protein: CASSEGGGWVEQFF; CDR3 DNA: TGTGCCAGCAGTGAAGGGGGAGGTTGGGTTGAGCAGTTCTTC
D gene: .; clone size: many; V gene: TRBV9; J gene: TRBJ1-1; CDR3 protein: CASSVSTSTEAFF; CDR3 DNA: TGTGCCAGCAGCGTATCGACAAGCACTGAAGCTTTCTTT
D gene: .; clone size: many; V gene: TRBV7-8; J gene: TRBJ1-4; CDR3 protein: CASSLEPNLNEKLFF; CDR3 DNA: TGTGCCAGCAGCTTGGAGCCCAACTTAAATGAAAAACTGTTTTTT
D gene: TRBD2; clone size: many; V gene: TRBV3-1; J gene: TRBJ2-3; CDR3 protein: CASSQEGTSGTDTQYF; CDR3 DNA: TGTGCCAGCAGCCAAGAGGGCACTAGCGGCACAGATACGCAGTATTTT
D gene: TRBD1; clone size: many; V gene: TRBV15; J gene: TRBJ2-7; CDR3 protein: CATSRGTGQTYEQYF; CDR3 DNA: TGTGCCACCAGCAGGGGGACAGGACAAACCTACGAGCAGTACTTC
D gene: TRBD2; clone size: many; V gene: TRBV11-2; J gene: TRBJ2-5; CDR3 protein: CASSPINSGSETQYF; CDR3 DNA: TGTGCCAGCAGCCCCATTAATAGCGGGAGCGAGACCCAGTACTTC
D gene: TRBD2; clone size: few; V gene: TRBV7-2; J gene: TRBJ2-1; CDR3 protein: CASSLGAGLAVYNEQFF; CDR3 DNA: TGTGCCAGCAGCTTAGGGGCCGGCCTAGCGGTCTACAATGAGCAGTTCTTC
D gene: TRBD2; clone size: .; V gene: TRBV6-1; J gene: TRBJ2-7; CDR3 protein: CATRTSGSLSEQYF; CDR3 DNA: TGTGCCACCCGGACTAGCGGGAGCCTGAGCGAGCAGTACTTC
D gene: .; clone size: .; V gene: TRBV19; J gene: TRBJ2-3; CDR3 protein: CASRGEPSTDTQYF; CDR3 DNA: TGTGCCAGTAGGGGGGAACCTAGCACAGATACGCAGTATTTT
D gene: .; clone size: many; V gene: TRBV12-3/TRBV12-4; J gene: TRBJ2-3; CDR3 protein: CASILGREGDTQYF; CDR3 DNA: TGTGCCAGCATCCTGGGTCGAGAGGGAGATACGCAGTATTTT
D gene: .; clone size: many; V gene: TRBV30; J gene: TRBJ2-7; CDR3 protein: CAWRGPYEQYF; CDR3 DNA: TGTGCCTGGAGGGGACCGTACGAGCAGTACTTC
D gene: .; clone size: many; V gene: TRBV15; J gene: TRBJ1-1; CDR3 protein: CATSRDRARTRNTEAFF; CDR3 DNA: TGTGCCACCAGCAGAGATCGGGCGAGGACCAGGAACACTGAAGCTTTCTTT
D gene: TRBD2; clone size: once; V gene: TRBV29-1; J gene: TRBJ2-1; CDR3 protein: CSVEAGTSGDNEQFF; CDR3 DNA: TGCAGCGTTGAAGCCGGGACTAGCGGAGACAATGAGCAGTTCTTC
D gene: TRBD1; clone size: many; V gene: TRBV19; J gene: TRBJ1-5; CDR3 protein: CASSIDRGYFSNQPQHF; CDR3 DNA: TGTGCCAGTAGTATCGACAGGGGATACTTTAGCAATCAGCCCCAGCATTTT
D gene: TRBD1; clone size: many; V gene: TRBV6-1; J gene: TRBJ1-1; CDR3 protein: CASSGTGGSNTEAFF; CDR3 DNA: TGTGCCAGCAGTGGGACAGGGGGTTCTAACACTGAAGCTTTCTTT
D gene: .; clone size: .; V gene: TRBV12-3/TRBV12-4; J gene: TRBJ2-3; CDR3 protein: CASSLRRHYTQYF; CDR3 DNA: TGTGCCAGCAGTTTAAGACGCCACTATACGCAGTATTTT
D gene: TRBD1; clone size: many; V gene: TRBV5-1; J gene: TRBJ1-3; CDR3 protein: CASSPRGQGGNTIYF; CDR3 DNA: TGCGCCAGCAGCCCCCGGGGACAGGGCGGAAACACCATATATTTT